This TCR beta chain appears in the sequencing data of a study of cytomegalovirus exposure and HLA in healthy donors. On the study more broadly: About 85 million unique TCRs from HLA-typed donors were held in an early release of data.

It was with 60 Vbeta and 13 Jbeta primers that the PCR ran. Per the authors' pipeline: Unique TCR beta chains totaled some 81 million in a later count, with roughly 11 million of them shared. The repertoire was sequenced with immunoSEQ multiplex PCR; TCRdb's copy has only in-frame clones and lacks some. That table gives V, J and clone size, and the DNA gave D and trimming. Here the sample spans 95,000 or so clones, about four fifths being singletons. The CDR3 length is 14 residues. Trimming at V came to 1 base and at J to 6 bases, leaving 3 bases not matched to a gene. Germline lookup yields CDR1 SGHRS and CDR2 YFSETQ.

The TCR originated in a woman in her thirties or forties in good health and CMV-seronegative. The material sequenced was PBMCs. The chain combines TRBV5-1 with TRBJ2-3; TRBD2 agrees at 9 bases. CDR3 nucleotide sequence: TGCGCCAGCAGCTTGTACAGCGGGGGGGATACGCAGTATTTT. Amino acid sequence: CASSLYSGGDTQYF.